Following are 9 T cell receptor beta chains from one sample sequenced in a study of graft-versus-host responses after intestinal transplantation. Antigens for these TCRs are unknown. Measured with immunoSEQ multiplex PCR; TCRdb has only the in-frame clones, and not every one. The data show tens of thousands of clones, roughly 88% seen once. The input for sequencing was unstimulated CD4+ T cells sorted from spleen or lymph node cells, taken before intestinal transplant. These receptors originate from a human donor who received an intestinal transplant.

The genes are TRBV5-4 and TRBJ2-7; the D gene is possibly TRBD2 (6 bases). Germline V lookup: CDR1 SGHNT, CDR2 YYREEE (reference sequence). This CDR3 has 13 amino acids. V lost 4 bases to trimming and J lost 7 bases, with 15 bases between them. CDR3 bases: TGTGCCAGCAGCCACCGGGACTCCCGGGAGCAGTACTTC. Translation: CASSHRDSREQYF.

The gene calls are TRBV7-9 and TRBJ1-2; D may be TRBD1 (5 bases). This CDR3 spans 15 amino acids. V was pared by 2 bases and J by 4 bases, with 14 bases between. The germline V gene has CDR1 SEHNR and CDR2 FQNEAQ (reference sequence). The chain's CDR3 is CASSLYQAGGYGYTF. The CDR3 bases are TGTGCCAGCAGCTTATACCAGGCCGGGGGCTATGGCTACACCTTC.

This clone has more than one count but fewer than ten. The chain has TRBV2 and TRBJ2-1; 7 bases map to TRBD2. V lost 9 bases to trimming and J lost 2 bases; unmatched junction nucleotides: 7. The CDR3 sequence is 14 residues long. Per germline, CDR1 SNHLY and CDR2 FYNNEI. The CDR3 nucleotides read TGTGCCAGGAGGCCAGCGGGGACCTACAATGAGCAGTTCTTC. Residues: CARRPAGTYNEQFF.

The chain links TRBV6-6 to TRBJ1-1; D gene ambiguous. With 2 bases removed from V and 0 bases from J, the gap between germline ends came to 10 bases. The CDR3 has 15 residues. CDR1 and CDR2 from the germline V gene are MNHNY and SVGAGI (reference sequence). Here the CDR3 reads CASSYTENLNTEAFF. The CDR3 DNA reads TGTGCCAGCAGTTACACGGAGAACCTGAACACTGAAGCTTTCTTT.

The chain employs TRBV6-1 and TRBJ2-4; 7 bases are a match to TRBD2. This CDR3 has 12 residues. V shed 3 bases and J 15 bases; nucleotides not matched to a gene: 8. Germline V gene data show CDR1 as MNHNS and CDR2 as SASEGT. In DNA form, the CDR3 reads TGTGCCAGCAGTGAGGGGAGGGTTTCAGGGTACTTC. Translating it yields CASSEGRVSGYF.

This clone was counted a single time. J is TRBJ2-7 and V is TRBV5-1; tentatively, D is TRBD2 (7 bases). Trimming cost V 6 bases and J 0 bases, with 13 bases left between them. Germline V lookup: CDR1 SGHRS, CDR2 YFSETQ. This CDR3 spans 14 amino acids. The chain's CDR3 is CASTEGGVSYEQYF. DNA of the CDR3: TGCGCCAGCACCGAGGGGGGGGTCTCCTACGAGCAGTACTTC.

This clone was seen a handful of times. The chain couples TRBV6-5 to TRBJ2-7; 7 positions match TRBD1. The germline gives CDR1 MNHEY, CDR2 SVGAGI. V dropped 6 bases and J dropped 5; count of bases not matched to a gene: 10. The CDR3 covers 14 residues. The CDR3 DNA follows: TGTGCCAGCAGCCTTGGGCAGGGGGTCCACGAGCAGTACTTC. Translating it yields CASSLGQGVHEQYF.

This clone was observed a single time. This sequence joins TRBV19 and TRBJ2-3; weak D call: TRBD2 (5 bases). V lost 5 bases and J lost 4, with 19 bases in between. Germline-derived CDR1 and CDR2 are LNHDA and SQIVND (reference sequence). This CDR3 has 16 residues. The CDR3 sequence: CASSDKAGLSADTQYF. The CDR3 DNA reads as TGTGCCAGTAGTGACAAAGCCGGACTTTCGGCAGATACGCAGTATTTT.

This sequence joins TRBV11-2 and TRBJ1-4; 7 bases map to TRBD1. CDR1 SGHAT and CDR2 FQNNGV come from the germline V gene. The V segment lost 8 bases and the J segment 0 bases; nucleotides outside the gene matches: 3. This CDR3 has 14 residues. CDR3 region: CASGTVATNEKLFF. The CDR3 DNA is TGTGCCAGCGGGACAGTTGCAACTAATGAAAAACTGTTTTTT.